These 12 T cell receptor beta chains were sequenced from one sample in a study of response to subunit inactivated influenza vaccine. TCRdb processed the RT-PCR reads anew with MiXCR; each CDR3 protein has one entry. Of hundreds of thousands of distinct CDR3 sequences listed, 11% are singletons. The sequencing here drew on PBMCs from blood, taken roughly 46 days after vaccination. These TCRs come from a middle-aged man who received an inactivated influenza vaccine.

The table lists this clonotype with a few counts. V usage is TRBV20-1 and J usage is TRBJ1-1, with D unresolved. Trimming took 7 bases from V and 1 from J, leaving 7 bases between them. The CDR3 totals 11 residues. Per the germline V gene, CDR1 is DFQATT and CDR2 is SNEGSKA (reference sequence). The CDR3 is CSGPRNTEAFF. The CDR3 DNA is TGCAGTGGCCCCAGGAACACTGAAGCTTTCTTT.

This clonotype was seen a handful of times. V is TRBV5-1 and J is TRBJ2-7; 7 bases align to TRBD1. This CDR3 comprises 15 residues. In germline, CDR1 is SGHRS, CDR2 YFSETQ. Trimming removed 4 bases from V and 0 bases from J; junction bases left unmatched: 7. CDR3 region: CASSPRQGTSYEQYF. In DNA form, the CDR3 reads TGCGCCAGCAGCCCCAGACAGGGTACCTCCTACGAGCAGTACTTC. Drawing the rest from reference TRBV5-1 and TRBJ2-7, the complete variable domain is KAGVTQTPRYLIKTRGQQVTLSCSPISGHRSVSWYQQTPGQGLQFLFEYFSETQRNKGNFPGRFSGRQFSNSRSEMNVSTLELGDSALYLCASSPRQGTSYEQYFGPGTRLTVT.

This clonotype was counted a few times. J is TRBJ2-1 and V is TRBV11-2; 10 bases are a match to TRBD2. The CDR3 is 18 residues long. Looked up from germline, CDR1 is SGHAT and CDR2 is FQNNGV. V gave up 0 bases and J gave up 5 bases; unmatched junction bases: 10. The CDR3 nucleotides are TGTGCCAGCAGCTTAGATTTCCCGAGCGGGGGGGTTAACAATGAGCAGTTCTTC. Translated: CASSLDFPSGGVNNEQFF.

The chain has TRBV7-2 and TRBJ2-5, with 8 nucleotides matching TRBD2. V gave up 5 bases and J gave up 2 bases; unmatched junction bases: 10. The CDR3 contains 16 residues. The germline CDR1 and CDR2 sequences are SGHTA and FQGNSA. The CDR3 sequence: CASSKRLAKPQETQYF. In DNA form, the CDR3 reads TGTGCCAGCAGCAAAAGACTAGCGAAGCCACAAGAGACCCAGTACTTC.

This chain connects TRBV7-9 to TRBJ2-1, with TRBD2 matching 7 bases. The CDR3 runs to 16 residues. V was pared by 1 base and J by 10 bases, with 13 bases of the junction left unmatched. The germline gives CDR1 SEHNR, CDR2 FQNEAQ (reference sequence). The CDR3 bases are TGTGCCAGCAGCTTAGTCAGCGGGATAGTACAAACCGAGCAGTTCTTC. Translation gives CASSLVSGIVQTEQFF.

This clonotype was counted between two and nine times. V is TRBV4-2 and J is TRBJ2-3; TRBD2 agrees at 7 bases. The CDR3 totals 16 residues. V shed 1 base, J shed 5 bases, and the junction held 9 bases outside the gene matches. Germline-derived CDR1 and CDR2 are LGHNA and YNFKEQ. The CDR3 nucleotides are TGTGCCAGCAGCCAAGGGTCGGCGGGAGCGGAAGATACGCAGTATTTT. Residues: CASSQGSAGAEDTQYF.

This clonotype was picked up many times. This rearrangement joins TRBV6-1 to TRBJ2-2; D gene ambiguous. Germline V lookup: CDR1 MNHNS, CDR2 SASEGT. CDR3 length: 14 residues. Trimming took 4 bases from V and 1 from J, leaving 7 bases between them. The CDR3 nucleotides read TGTGCCAGCAGTGGGACGGTGAACACCGGGGAGCTGTTTTTT. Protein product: CASSGTVNTGELFF.

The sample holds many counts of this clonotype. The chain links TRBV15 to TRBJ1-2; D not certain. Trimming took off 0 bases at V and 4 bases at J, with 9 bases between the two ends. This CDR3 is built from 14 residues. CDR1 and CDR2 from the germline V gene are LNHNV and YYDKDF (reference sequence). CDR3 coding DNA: TGTGCCACCAGCAGAGAGGGGAATAGCTATGGCTACACCTTC. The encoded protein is CATSREGNSYGYTF.

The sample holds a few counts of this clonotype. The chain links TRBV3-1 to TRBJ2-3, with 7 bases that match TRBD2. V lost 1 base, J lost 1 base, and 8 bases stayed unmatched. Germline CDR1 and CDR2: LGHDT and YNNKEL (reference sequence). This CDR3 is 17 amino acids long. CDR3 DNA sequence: TGTGCCAGCAGCCAAGGTTTTACTAGCGCACGCACAGATACGCAGTATTTT. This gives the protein CASSQGFTSARTDTQYF.

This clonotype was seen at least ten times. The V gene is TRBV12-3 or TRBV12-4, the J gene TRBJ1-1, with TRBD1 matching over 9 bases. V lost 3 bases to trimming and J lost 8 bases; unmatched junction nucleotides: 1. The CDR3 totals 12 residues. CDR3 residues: CASSLGQGEAFF. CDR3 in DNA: TGTGCCAGCAGTTTGGGACAGGGAGAAGCTTTCTTT.

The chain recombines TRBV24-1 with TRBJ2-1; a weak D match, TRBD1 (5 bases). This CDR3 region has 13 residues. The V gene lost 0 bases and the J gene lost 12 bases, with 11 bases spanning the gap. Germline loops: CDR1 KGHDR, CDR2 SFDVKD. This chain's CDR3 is CATSDLAGYGQFF. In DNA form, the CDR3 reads TGTGCCACCAGTGATTTGGCAGGGTACGGGCAGTTCTTC.

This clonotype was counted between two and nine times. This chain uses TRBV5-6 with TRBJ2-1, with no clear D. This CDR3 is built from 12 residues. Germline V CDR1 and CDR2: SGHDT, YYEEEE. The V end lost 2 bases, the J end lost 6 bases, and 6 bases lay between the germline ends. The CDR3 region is CASSFGVNEQFF. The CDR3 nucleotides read TGTGCCAGCAGCTTCGGAGTCAATGAGCAGTTCTTC. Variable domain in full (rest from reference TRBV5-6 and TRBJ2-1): DAGVTQSPTHLIKTRGQQVTLRCSPKSGHDTVSWYQQALGQGPQFIFQYYEEEERQRGNFPDRFSGHQFPNYSSELNVNALLLGDSALYLCASSFGVNEQFFGPGTRLTVL.